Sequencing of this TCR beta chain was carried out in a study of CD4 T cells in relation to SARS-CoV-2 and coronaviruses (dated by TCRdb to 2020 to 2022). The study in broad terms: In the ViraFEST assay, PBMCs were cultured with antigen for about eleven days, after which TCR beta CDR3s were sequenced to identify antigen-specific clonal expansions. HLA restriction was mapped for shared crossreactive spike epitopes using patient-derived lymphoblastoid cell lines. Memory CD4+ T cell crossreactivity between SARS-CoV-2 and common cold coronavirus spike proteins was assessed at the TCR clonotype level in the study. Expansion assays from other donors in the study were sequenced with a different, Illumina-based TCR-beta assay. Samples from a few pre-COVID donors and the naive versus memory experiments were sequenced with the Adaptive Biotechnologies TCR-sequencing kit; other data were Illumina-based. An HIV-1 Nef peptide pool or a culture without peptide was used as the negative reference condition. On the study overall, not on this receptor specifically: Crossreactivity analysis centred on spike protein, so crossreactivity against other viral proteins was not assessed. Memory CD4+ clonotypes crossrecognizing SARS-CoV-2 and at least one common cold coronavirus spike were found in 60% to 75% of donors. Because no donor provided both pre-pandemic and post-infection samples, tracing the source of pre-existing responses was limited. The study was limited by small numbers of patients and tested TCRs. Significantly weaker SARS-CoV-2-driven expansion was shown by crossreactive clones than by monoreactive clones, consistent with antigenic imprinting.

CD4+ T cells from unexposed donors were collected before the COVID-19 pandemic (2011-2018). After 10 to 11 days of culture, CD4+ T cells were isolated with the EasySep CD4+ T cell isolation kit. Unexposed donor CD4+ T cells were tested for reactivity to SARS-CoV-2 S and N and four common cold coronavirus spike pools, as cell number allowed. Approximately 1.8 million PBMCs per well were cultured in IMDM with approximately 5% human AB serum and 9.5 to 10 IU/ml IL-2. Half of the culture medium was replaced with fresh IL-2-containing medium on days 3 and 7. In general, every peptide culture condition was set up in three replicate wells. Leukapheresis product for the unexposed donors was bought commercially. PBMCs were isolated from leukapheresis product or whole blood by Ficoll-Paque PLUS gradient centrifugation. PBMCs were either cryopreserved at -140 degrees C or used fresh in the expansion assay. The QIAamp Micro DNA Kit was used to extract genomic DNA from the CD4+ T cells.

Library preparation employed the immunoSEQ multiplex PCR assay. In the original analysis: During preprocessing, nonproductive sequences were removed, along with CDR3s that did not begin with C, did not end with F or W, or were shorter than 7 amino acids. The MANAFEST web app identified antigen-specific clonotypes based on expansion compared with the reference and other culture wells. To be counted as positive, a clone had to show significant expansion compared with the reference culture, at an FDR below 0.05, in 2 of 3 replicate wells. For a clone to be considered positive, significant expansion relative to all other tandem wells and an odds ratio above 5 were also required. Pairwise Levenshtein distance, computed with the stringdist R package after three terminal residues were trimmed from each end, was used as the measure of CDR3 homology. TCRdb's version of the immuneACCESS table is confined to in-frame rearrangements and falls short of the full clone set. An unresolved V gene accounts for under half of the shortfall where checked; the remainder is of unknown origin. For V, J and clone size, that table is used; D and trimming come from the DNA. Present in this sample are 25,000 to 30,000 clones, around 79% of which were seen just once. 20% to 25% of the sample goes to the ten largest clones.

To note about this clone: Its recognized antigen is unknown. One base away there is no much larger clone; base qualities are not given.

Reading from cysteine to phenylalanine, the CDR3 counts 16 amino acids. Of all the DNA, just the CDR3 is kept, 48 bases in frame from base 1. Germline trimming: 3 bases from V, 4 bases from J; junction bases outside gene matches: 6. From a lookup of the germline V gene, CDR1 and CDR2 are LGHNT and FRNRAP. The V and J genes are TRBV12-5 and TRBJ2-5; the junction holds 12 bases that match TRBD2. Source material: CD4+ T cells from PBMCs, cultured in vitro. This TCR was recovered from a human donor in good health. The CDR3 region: CASGFLGLAGTETQYF. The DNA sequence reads TGTGCTAGTGGTTTTCTCGGACTAGCGGGGACAGAGACCCAGTACTTC.